A selection of T cell receptor beta chains follows, all from one sample in a study of early stage breast cancer tumors. Sequencing was performed with immunoSEQ multiplex PCR; in TCRdb, only in-frame clones are kept and a portion is missing. The sample consists of approximately 70,000 clones, 65% to 85% of them appearing once. Sequenced input: blood. These receptors were collected from a person aged 40 to 49 with breast cancer. The CDR3 runs from the conserved cysteine through the conserved F or W. A D gene is named only where the DNA matches it firmly. Some rows have no size entry. The others give once, few or many, or a class for an expanded clone.

. TRBJ1-5 . TRBV7-2 CASSLSGRNQPQHF TGTGCCAGCAGCTTATCAGGGAGGAATCAGCCCCAGCATTTT
. TRBJ2-3 . TRBV30 CAQGEGTDTQYF TGTGCCCAGGGGGAGGGAACAGATACGCAGTATTTT
. TRBJ1-2 . TRBV28 CASSFNYGYTF TGTGCCAGCAGTTTTAACTATGGCTACACCTTC
TRBD1 TRBJ1-2 . TRBV5-5 CASSSLTGNNGYTF TGTGCCAGCAGCTCCTTGACAGGGAATAATGGCTACACCTTC
. TRBJ2-5 . TRBV27 CASSLSDHPPGRQETQYF TGTGCCAGCAGTTTATCGGATCACCCCCCGGGTCGCCAAGAGACCCAGTACTTC
TRBD2 TRBJ2-1 . TRBV5-1 CASSLGTSGRRQFF TGCGCCAGCAGCCTGGGGACTAGCGGGAGGAGGCAGTTCTTC
. TRBJ2-2 . TRBV29-1 CSVATGNTGELFF TGCAGCGTTGCCACAGGGAACACCGGGGAGCTGTTTTTT
. TRBJ2-5 . TRBV19 CASGIETQYF TGTGCCAGTGGAATAGAGACCCAGTACTTC
TRBD1 TRBJ2-5 . TRBV27 CASSRGGQHQETQYF TGTGCCAGCAGCAGAGGGGGACAGCACCAAGAGACCCAGTACTTC
. TRBJ2-2 once TRBV5-1 CASSPPAQGTGELFF TGCGCCAGCAGCCCACCGGCTCAAGGCACCGGGGAGCTGTTTTTT
TRBD1 TRBJ2-1 . TRBV7-9 CASSTGQYNEQFF TGTGCCAGCAGCACGGGACAGTACAATGAGCAGTTCTTC
TRBD1 TRBJ2-2 . TRBV12-5 CASGIDRGRYTGELFF TGTGCTAGTGGTATCGACAGGGGAAGGTACACCGGGGAGCTGTTTTTT
. TRBJ1-1 . TRBV5-5 CASSLVGSLNTEAFF TGTGCCAGCAGCTTGGTGGGGTCCCTAAACACTGAAGCTTTCTTT
. TRBJ2-3 . TRBV6-6 CATVPGARDTQYF TGTGCCACCGTCCCCGGAGCGAGAGATACGCAGTATTTT
TRBD2 TRBJ2-5 . TRBV28 CASSPGGRETQYF TGTGCCAGCAGCCCGGGGGGGAGAGAGACCCAGTACTTC
. TRBJ2-1 few TRBV27 CATTGTDNEQFF TGTGCCACGACGGGGACCGACAATGAGCAGTTCTTC
. TRBJ1-1 few TRBV28 CASSDGHPNTEAFF TGTGCCAGCAGTGACGGACACCCGAACACTGAAGCTTTCTTT
TRBD2 TRBJ2-7 . TRBV6-5 CASSTAREGGYEQYF TGTGCCAGCAGTACAGCACGGGAGGGCGGCTACGAGCAGTACTTC
. TRBJ2-3 . TRBV10-3 CAISEGSEITDTQYF TGTGCCATCAGTGAAGGGAGCGAAATCACAGATACGCAGTATTTT
. TRBJ1-5 . TRBV30 CAWSETFSNQPQHF TGTGCCTGGAGTGAGACGTTTAGCAATCAGCCCCAGCATTTT
TRBD2 TRBJ2-7 once TRBV19 CASSHGWRGTSGVPYEQYF TGTGCCAGTAGCCACGGATGGAGGGGGACTAGCGGGGTCCCCTACGAGCAGTACTTC
. TRBJ2-1 few TRBV7-9 CASSLGYNEQFF TGTGCCAGCAGCCTTGGGTACAATGAGCAGTTCTTC
TRBD2 TRBJ2-7 . TRBV19 CASSTTSGRLDEQYF TGTGCCAGTAGCACGACTAGCGGGAGGCTGGACGAGCAGTACTTC
. TRBJ1-3 . TRBV19 CASSRDRNTIYF TGTGCCAGTAGTCGGGATAGAAACACCATATATTTT
TRBD2 TRBJ2-7 . TRBV2 CASWATSGSQDEQYF TGTGCCAGCTGGGCGACTAGCGGGAGCCAGGACGAGCAGTACTTC
TRBD1 TRBJ2-1 . TRBV11-2 CASTPGWVTGVYNEQFF TGTGCCAGCACCCCCGGGTGGGTGACAGGGGTCTACAATGAGCAGTTCTTC
TRBD2 TRBJ2-1 . TRBV5-4 CASSRTSGTGSYNEQFF TGTGCCAGCAGCCGGACTAGCGGGACAGGGTCCTACAATGAGCAGTTCTTC
TRBD2 TRBJ2-1 . TRBV10-3 CGSREGNRDEQFF TGTGGTTCCCGGGAGGGGAATCGGGATGAGCAGTTCTTC
. TRBJ1-1 . TRBV7-9 CASSKTGGNTEAFF TGTGCCAGCAGCAAAACGGGGGGAAACACTGAAGCTTTCTTT
. TRBJ1-1 . TRBV7-9 CASSLGGFHTEAFF TGTGCCAGCAGCTTAGGGGGATTCCACACTGAAGCTTTCTTT
. TRBJ1-1 few TRBV5-4 CASSLEVNTEAFF TGTGCCAGCAGCTTGGAGGTGAACACTGAAGCTTTCTTT
TRBD2 TRBJ2-7 . TRBV19 CASSIAGREVEQYF TGTGCCAGTAGTATAGCTGGGCGGGAGGTCGAGCAGTACTTC
. TRBJ2-3 once TRBV7-3 CASSRTRAGRGADTQYF TGTGCCAGCAGCCGGACTAGGGCGGGCAGGGGTGCGGATACGCAGTATTTT
. TRBJ1-1 . TRBV7-2 CASSFNPGYTEAFF TGTGCCAGCAGCTTCAATCCAGGGTACACTGAAGCTTTCTTT
. TRBJ1-1 . TRBV25-1 CASSEYGNHLLKATEAFF TGTGCCAGCAGTGAATATGGGAACCACCTATTAAAGGCCACTGAAGCTTTCTTT
. TRBJ1-1 few TRBV4-2 CASSQGRNTEAFF TGTGCCAGCAGCCAAGGTAGGAACACTGAAGCTTTCTTT
TRBD1 TRBJ2-7 . TRBV7-9 CASSFGTRGYEQYF TGTGCCAGCAGCTTCGGGACCAGGGGGTACGAGCAGTACTTC
. TRBJ1-5 few TRBV6-1 CASSGEQPQHF TGTGCCAGCAGTGGGGAACAGCCCCAGCATTTT
. TRBJ2-6 . TRBV19 CASSIPSGANVLTF TGTGCCAGTAGTATCCCCTCTGGGGCCAACGTCCTGACTTTC
. TRBJ1-5 . TRBV19 CASSIFGGKETVSNQPQHF TGTGCCAGTAGTATTTTTGGAGGGAAAGAAACGGTGAGCAATCAGCCCCAGCATTTT
. TRBJ2-3 . TRBV4-1 CASSHPSASRPGADTQYF TGCGCCAGCAGCCACCCGTCGGCGAGTAGGCCCGGGGCAGATACGCAGTATTTT
TRBD1 TRBJ2-7 . TRBV28 CASSSTGTGLYEQYF TGTGCCAGCAGTTCAACCGGGACAGGGTTGTACGAGCAGTACTTC
TRBD2 TRBJ2-3 . TRBV19 CASISGTSAADTQYF TGTGCCAGTATTTCGGGGACTAGCGCCGCAGATACGCAGTATTTT
. TRBJ1-1 . TRBV5-1 CASSLRGTEAFF TGCGCCAGCAGCTTGAGGGGCACTGAAGCTTTCTTT
TRBD1 TRBJ2-2 . TRBV5-1 CASSRDRETGELFF TGCGCCAGCAGCAGGGACAGGGAAACCGGGGAGCTGTTTTTT
TRBD1 TRBJ1-5 . TRBV6-4 CASSDPRGTGGENQPQHF TGTGCCAGCAGTGACCCCCGCGGGACAGGGGGCGAAAATCAGCCCCAGCATTTT
. TRBJ2-6 . TRBV5-1 CASSLDAMSGANVLTF TGCGCCAGCAGCTTGGACGCAATGTCTGGGGCCAACGTCCTGACTTTC
TRBD2 TRBJ2-1 . TRBV5-1 CASSPTAGAYNEQFF TGCGCCAGCAGCCCCACAGCGGGAGCCTACAATGAGCAGTTCTTC
. TRBJ2-2 once TRBV7-9 CASSLVGTSHGELFF TGTGCCAGCAGCTTAGTAGGGACGAGTCACGGGGAGCTGTTTTTT
. TRBJ1-3 . TRBV2 CASSEAVLNTIYF TGTGCCAGCAGTGAAGCAGTTTTGAACACCATATATTTT
. TRBJ1-2 once TRBV13 CASSRTGRKVGYTF TGTGCCAGCAGCCGCACCGGGAGGAAGGTTGGCTACACCTTC
TRBD2 TRBJ2-1 . TRBV28 CASSLTGGRNEQFF TGTGCCAGCAGTTTAACGGGAGGTAGAAATGAGCAGTTCTTC
. TRBJ1-1 . TRBV10-2 CASSKVGIAEAFF TGCGCCAGCAGTAAGGTTGGGATCGCTGAAGCTTTCTTT
TRBD2 TRBJ2-5 . TRBV4-1 CASSQDWTSGRSTETQYF TGCGCCAGCAGCCAAGACTGGACTAGCGGGAGATCAACGGAGACCCAGTACTTC
. TRBJ2-7 . TRBV30 CAWNSGRSYEQYF TGTGCCTGGAATAGTGGGCGCTCCTACGAGCAGTACTTC
TRBD1 TRBJ2-7 . TRBV19 CASSIRETGGYEQYF TGTGCCAGTAGTATACGAGAGACAGGGGGCTACGAGCAGTACTTC
. TRBJ1-5 . TRBV7-4 CASSLPRRENQPQHF TGTGCCAGCAGCTTACCACGGAGGGAGAATCAGCCCCAGCATTTT
TRBD1 TRBJ1-3 . TRBV4-1 CASSQPTGAGNTIYF TGCGCCAGCAGCCAGCCGACAGGGGCTGGAAACACCATATATTTT
TRBD1 TRBJ1-1 . TRBV7-9 CASSSWTGVNTEAFF TGTGCCAGCAGCTCGTGGACAGGAGTGAACACTGAAGCTTTCTTT
TRBD2 TRBJ2-3 . TRBV11-2 CASSFRPSGVSTDTQYF TGTGCCAGCAGCTTTCGTCCTAGCGGGGTTAGCACAGATACGCAGTATTTT